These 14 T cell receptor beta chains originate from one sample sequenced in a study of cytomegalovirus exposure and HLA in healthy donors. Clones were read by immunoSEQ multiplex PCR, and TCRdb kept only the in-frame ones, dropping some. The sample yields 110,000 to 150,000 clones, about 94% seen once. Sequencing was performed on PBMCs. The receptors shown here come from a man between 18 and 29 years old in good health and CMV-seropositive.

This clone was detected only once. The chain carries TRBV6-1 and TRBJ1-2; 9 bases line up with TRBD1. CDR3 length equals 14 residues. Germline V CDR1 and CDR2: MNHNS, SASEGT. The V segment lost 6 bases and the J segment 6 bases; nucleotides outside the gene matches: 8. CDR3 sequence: CASSLGQGGNGYTF. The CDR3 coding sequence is TGTGCCAGCAGCTTGGGACAGGGCGGGAATGGCTACACCTTC.

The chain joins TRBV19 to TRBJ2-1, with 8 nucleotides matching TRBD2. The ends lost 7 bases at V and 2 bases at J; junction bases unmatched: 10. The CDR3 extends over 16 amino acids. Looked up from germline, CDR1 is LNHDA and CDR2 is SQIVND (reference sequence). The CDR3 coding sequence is TGTGCCAGTAAGGGCGGGAGGTTGCCCCCCTACAATGAGCAGTTCTTC. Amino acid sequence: CASKGGRLPPYNEQFF.

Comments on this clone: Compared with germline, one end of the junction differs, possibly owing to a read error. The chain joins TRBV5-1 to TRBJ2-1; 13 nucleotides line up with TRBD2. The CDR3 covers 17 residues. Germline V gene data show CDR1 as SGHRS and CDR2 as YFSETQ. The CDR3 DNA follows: TGCGCCAGCAGGTTGGAGAAGACTAGCGGGGGGCACAATGAGCAGTTCTTC. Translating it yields CASRLEKTSGGHNEQFF. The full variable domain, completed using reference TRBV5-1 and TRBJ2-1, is KAGVTQTPRYLIKTRGQQVTLSCSPISGHRSVSWYQQTPGQGLQFLFEYFSETQRNKGNFPGRFSGRQFSNSRSEMNVSTLELGDSALYLCASRLEKTSGGHNEQFFGPGTRLTVL.

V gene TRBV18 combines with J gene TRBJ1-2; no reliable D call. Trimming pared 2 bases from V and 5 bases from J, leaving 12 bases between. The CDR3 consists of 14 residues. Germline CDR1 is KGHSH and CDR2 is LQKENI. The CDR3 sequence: CASSPEALPYGYTF. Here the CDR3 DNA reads TGTGCCAGCTCACCAGAGGCTCTTCCTTATGGCTACACCTTC.

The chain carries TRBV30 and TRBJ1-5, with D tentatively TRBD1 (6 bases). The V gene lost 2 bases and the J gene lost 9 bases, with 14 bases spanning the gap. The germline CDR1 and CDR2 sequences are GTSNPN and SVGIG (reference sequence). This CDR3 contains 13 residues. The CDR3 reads CAWSTGLERPQHF. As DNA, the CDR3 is TGTGCCTGGAGTACAGGGCTCGAGAGGCCCCAGCATTTT.

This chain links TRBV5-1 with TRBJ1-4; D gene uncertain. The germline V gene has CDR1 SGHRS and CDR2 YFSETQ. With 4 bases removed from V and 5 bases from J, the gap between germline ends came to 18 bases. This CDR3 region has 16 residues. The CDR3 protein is CASSPAMAVKNEKLFF. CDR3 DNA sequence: TGCGCCAGCAGCCCCGCGATGGCGGTTAAGAATGAAAAACTGTTTTTT.

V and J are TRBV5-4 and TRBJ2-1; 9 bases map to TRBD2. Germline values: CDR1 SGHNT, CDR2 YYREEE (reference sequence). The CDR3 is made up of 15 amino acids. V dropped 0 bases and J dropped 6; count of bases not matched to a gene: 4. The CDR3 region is CASSLDISGSNEQFF. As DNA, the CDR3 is TGTGCCAGCAGCTTGGATATTAGCGGGAGCAATGAGCAGTTCTTC.

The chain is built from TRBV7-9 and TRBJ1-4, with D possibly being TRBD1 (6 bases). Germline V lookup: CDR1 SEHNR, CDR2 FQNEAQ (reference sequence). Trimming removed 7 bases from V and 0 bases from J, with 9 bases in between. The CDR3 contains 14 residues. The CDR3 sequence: CASTAGATNEKLFF. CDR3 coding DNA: TGTGCCAGCACCGCAGGGGCAACTAATGAAAAACTGTTTTTT.

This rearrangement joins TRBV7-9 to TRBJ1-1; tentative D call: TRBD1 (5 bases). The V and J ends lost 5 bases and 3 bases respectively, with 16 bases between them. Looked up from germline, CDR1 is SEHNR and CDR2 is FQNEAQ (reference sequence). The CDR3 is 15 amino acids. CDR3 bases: TGTGCCAGCAGCCCGCAGGGATTCCGGGACACTGAAGCTTTCTTT. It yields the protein CASSPQGFRDTEAFF.

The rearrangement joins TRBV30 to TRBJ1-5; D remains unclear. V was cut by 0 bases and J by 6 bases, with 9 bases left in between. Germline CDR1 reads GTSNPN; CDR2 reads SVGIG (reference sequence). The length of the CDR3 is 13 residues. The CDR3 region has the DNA TGTGCCTGGAGTGTCCTATCGGGTCAGCCCCAGCATTTT. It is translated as CAWSVLSGQPQHF.

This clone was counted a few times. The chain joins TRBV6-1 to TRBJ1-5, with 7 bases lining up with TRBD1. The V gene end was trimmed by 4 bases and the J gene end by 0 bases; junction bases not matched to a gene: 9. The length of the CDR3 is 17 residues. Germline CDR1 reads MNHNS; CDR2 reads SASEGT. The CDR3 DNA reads TGTGCCAGCAGTGCAACCGGGACAGCTAATAGCAATCAGCCCCAGCATTTT. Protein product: CASSATGTANSNQPQHF.

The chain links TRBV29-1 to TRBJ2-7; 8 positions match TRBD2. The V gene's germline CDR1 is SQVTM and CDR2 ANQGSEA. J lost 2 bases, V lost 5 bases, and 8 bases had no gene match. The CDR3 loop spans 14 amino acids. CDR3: CSVSFGRGTYEQYF. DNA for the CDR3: TGCAGCGTTAGTTTCGGGAGGGGGACCTACGAGCAGTACTTC.

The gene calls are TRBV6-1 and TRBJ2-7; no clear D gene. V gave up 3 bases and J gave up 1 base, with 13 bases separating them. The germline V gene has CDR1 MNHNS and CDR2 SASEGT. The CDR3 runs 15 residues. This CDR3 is CASSDPSLVSYEQYF. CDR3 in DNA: TGTGCCAGCAGTGATCCCAGTCTAGTATCCTACGAGCAGTACTTC.

The CDR3 DNA reads as TGTGCCAGCAGTGTAGGACTAGCGGGAGGGGCAGATACGCAGTATTTT. Protein: CASSVGLAGGADTQYF. This chain links TRBV28 with TRBJ2-3, with TRBD2 identical over 15 bases. The ends lost 5 bases at V and 4 bases at J; junction bases unmatched: 4. The CDR3 runs to 16 residues. Germline V gene sequence: CDR1 MDHEN, CDR2 SYDVKM.